This T cell receptor beta chain was sequenced for a study of blood T cells in healthy people across ages. Study-level findings and limits: Significant beta diversity loss was already apparent by age approximately 38, declining roughly linearly.

From germline, CDR1 is SGHRS and CDR2 YFSETQ. V lost 0 bases and J lost 8, with 11 bases in between. This CDR3 region has 14 residues. A sample-barcoded 5' primer and a J-beta primer mix were used in a second PCR of roughly 7 to 11 cycles. TCRdb reprocessed the 5' RACE reads with MiXCR, giving one entry per CDR3 protein. The data hold 1.5 million to 2 million distinct CDR3 sequences, with 35% to 50% observed a single time. Concerning this clonotype: As yet, its antigen is unknown.

Sequencing was done on a sample of blood. The rearrangement uses TRBV5-1 and TRBJ1-4; no reliable D call. The receptor was isolated from a human donor in good health. The CDR3: CASSLESGKEKLFF. As DNA, the CDR3 is TGCGCCAGCAGCTTGGAGTCCGGGAAAGAAAAACTGTTTTTT. Together with reference TRBV5-1 and TRBJ1-4, the CDR3 gives the full variable domain: KAGVTQTPRYLIKTRGQQVTLSCSPISGHRSVSWYQQTPGQGLQFLFEYFSETQRNKGNFPGRFSGRQFSNSRSEMNVSTLELGDSALYLCASSLESGKEKLFFGSGTQLSVL.